This T cell receptor beta chain was obtained from a study of T cell responses to AZD1222 COVID-19 vaccine. V was trimmed by 0 bases and J by 1 base, leaving 6 bases between them. This CDR3 is 14 amino acids long. Per germline, CDR1 LNHNV and CDR2 YYDKDF (reference sequence). Measured with immunoSEQ multiplex PCR; TCRdb has only the in-frame clones, and not every one. The table includes some 180,000 clones, around nine tenths detected once. Study-level results: Donors were chiefly white British, with a greater number of females, and clonal diversity was perhaps underestimated. Repertoire sampling was restricted to post-peak T cell response timepoints.

With regard to this clone: Its matching antigen is unknown.

The gene calls are TRBV15 and TRBJ1-1; D gene unclear. The starting material was peripheral blood, obtained 28 days after the second dose of the MenACWY control vaccine. This sequence originates from an adult who received the MenACWY meningococcal vaccine as a control. DNA of the CDR3: TGTGCCACCAGCAGAGATCATGGGAACACTGAAGCTTTCTTT. It is translated as CATSRDHGNTEAFF.